These T cell receptor beta chains were read from a single sample in a study of CD8+CD57+ T cells in acquired aplastic anemia. TCRdb redid the calling of the reads with MiXCR, one entry per CDR3 protein. The data hold about 190,000 distinct CDR3 sequences, with about 53% observed a single time. Sample: sorted CD4+, CD8+, or CD8+CD57+ T cells (not recorded which) from PBMCs. The receptors come from a human donor in good health, serving as a control. Each CDR3 is given with its conserved first and last residue. A D gene is named only where the DNA matches it firmly. Size is omitted from some rows. Given values are once, few, many or a class for expanded clones.

V,D,size,length,J,DNA,CDR3
TRBV29-1,.,once,11,TRBJ1-1,TGCAGCGCCAAGAGGAACACTGAAGCTTTCTTT,CSAKRNTEAFF
TRBV6-2/TRBV6-3,TRBD1,many,13,TRBJ2-7,TGTGCCAGCAGAGGATCAGGGGGAGACGAGCAGTACTTC,CASRGSGGDEQYF
TRBV5-4,.,few,14,TRBJ1-1,TGTGCCAGCAGCGCAAAGACCATCCACACTGAAGCTTTCTTT,CASSAKTIHTEAFF
TRBV20-1,.,few,12,TRBJ1-2,TGCAGTGCTAGGTTGGAGGACTATGGCTACACCTTC,CSARLEDYGYTF
TRBV29-1,.,many,13,TRBJ1-1,TGCAGCGCTGAGCGGGATGGACAGCTTGAAGCTTTCTTT,CSAERDGQLEAFF
TRBV30,.,once,13,TRBJ1-3,TGTGCCTGGAGTAGGGACGGTGGAAACACCATATATTTT,CAWSRDGGNTIYF
TRBV6-1,TRBD1,.,15,TRBJ1-5,TGTGCCAGCAGTGAAGGGACAGGGGGCAGTCAGCCCCAGCATTTT,CASSEGTGGSQPQHF
TRBV29-1,TRBD1,.,14,TRBJ1-6,TGCAGCTTGGGACAGGGGGGATATAATTCACCCCTCCACTTT,CSLGQGGYNSPLHF
TRBV24-1,.,.,20,TRBJ1-4,TGTGACCGTGAGCCTGGTGCCAGCAGTGAAGGTCTAACTGCAAATGAAAAACTGTTTTTT,CDREPGASSEGLTANEKLFF
TRBV20-1,.,many,14,TRBJ1-5,TGCAGTGCATACCGGGCAGGTGGCAATCAGCCCCAGCATTTT,CSAYRAGGNQPQHF
TRBV2,TRBD2,.,16,TRBJ2-1,TGTGCCAGCAGGGCAGGGACTAGCGGGGCCTACAATGAGCAGTTCTTC,CASRAGTSGAYNEQFF
TRBV2,TRBD2,.,14,TRBJ2-3,TGTGCGATGAGACCCGGGGGGGCTATAGATACGCAGTATTTT,CAMRPGGAIDTQYF